This T cell receptor beta chain was obtained from a study of OX40 agonist ivuxolimab in advanced cancers. Whole-study results and caveats: CD4+ T cells averaged fewer expanded clones than CD8+ T cells.

Comment on this clone: Its antigen is as yet unknown.

From germline, CDR1 is LNHDA and CDR2 SQIVND (reference sequence). V gave up 5 bases and J gave up 7 bases, with 5 bases separating them. The CDR3 has 10 amino acids. Baseline, cycle 4 day 1, and cycle 7 day 1 were the blood sampling points. Profiled with immunoSEQ multiplex PCR; TCRdb holds only in-frame clones, not every one. The sample carries more than 20,000 clones, about 84% recorded once. The input for sequencing was CD4+ or CD8+ T cells sorted from blood, taken in a trial of the OX40 agonist ivuxolimab. The receptor was derived from an adult with an advanced solid tumor such as melanoma, head and neck, liver or kidney cancer. The V call is TRBV19, the J call TRBJ1-1; D unresolved. CDR3 DNA: TGTGCCAGTAGTGGGAGTGAAGCTTTCTTT. This encodes CASSGSEAFF.